One and the same sample provided the 18 T cell receptor beta chains below, sequenced in a study of CD8+ T cells in alopecia areata. As for treatment: oral pan-JAK inhibitor, 5-10 mg twice daily. RNA extraction was followed by reverse transcription into cDNA, which acted as the sequencing template. The table came from immunoSEQ multiplex PCR; TCRdb's copy has only in-frame clones and leaves some out. In the table there are 60,000 to 85,000 clones, about 30% of which are singletons. The sample was CD8+ T cells sorted from blood, taken at week 4, from a patient treated with tofacitinib. All receptors derive from a human donor with alopecia areata.

The table lists this clone with a few counts. This chain joins TRBV29-1 and TRBJ2-1; 8 bases agree with TRBD1. After removal of 8 bases from V and 1 base from J, the junction contained 7 bases not matched to a gene. CDR3 length: 14 residues. The V gene's germline CDR1 is SQVTM and CDR2 ANQGSEA. The CDR3 is CSHRQGRSYNEQFF. The CDR3 DNA reads as TGCAGCCATAGACAGGGGAGATCCTACAATGAGCAGTTCTTC.

V and J are TRBV18 and TRBJ2-3, with D perhaps matching TRBD2 (5 bases). V dropped 2 bases and J dropped 1 base, with 10 bases sitting between them. CDR1 and CDR2 from the germline V gene are KGHSH and LQKENI. The CDR3 runs to 15 residues. In DNA, the CDR3 is TGTGCCAGCTCACCAAGGCCCGGGGGCACAGATACGCAGTATTTT. This sequence encodes CASSPRPGGTDTQYF. Together with reference TRBV18 and TRBJ2-3, the CDR3 gives the full variable domain: NAGVMQNPRHLVRRRGQEARLRCSPMKGHSHVYWYRQLPEEGLKFMVYLQKENIIDESGMPKERFSAEFPKEGPSILRIQQVVRGDSAAYFCASSPRPGGTDTQYFGPGTRLTVL.

This clone was seen only a few times. The sample holds other DNA sequences that translate to the same CDR3. The chain employs TRBV29-1 and TRBJ2-7; D call uncertain. The CDR3 has 11 residues. V lost 3 bases to trimming and J lost 2 bases, with 5 bases between them. CDR1 is SQVTM, CDR2 ANQGSEA, per germline. The CDR3 bases are TGCAGCGTTGAGTTGGCCTACGAGCAGTACTTC. Translated: CSVELAYEQYF.

This chain uses TRBV15 with TRBJ1-5, with D maybe TRBD1 (5 bases). This CDR3 contains 15 residues. The V gene's germline CDR1 is LNHNV and CDR2 YYDKDF (reference sequence). V was pared by 0 bases and J by 4 bases, with 10 bases between. CDR3 nucleotides: TGTGCCACCAGCAGAGATATGGGGGTGAATCAGCCCCAGCATTTT. Amino acids: CATSRDMGVNQPQHF. Filled out from reference TRBV15 and TRBJ1-5, the complete variable domain reads DAMVIQNPRYQVTQFGKPVTLSCSQTLNHNVMYWYQQKSSQAPKLLFHYYDKDFNNEADTPDNFQSRRPNTSFCFLDIRSPGLGDTAMYLCATSRDMGVNQPQHFGDGTRLSIL.

The rearrangement uses TRBV27 and TRBJ1-2; no definite D call. In germline, CDR1 is MNHEY, CDR2 SMNVEV (reference sequence). Trimming removed 6 bases at V and 8 bases at J, with 10 bases between. This CDR3 contains 11 residues. The CDR3 loop is CASSSGDGYTF. The CDR3 DNA sequence: TGTGCCAGCAGCTCCGGAGACGGCTACACCTTC.

The gene calls are TRBV18 and TRBJ2-3; D may be TRBD1 or TRBD2 (5 bases each). V lost 7 bases, J lost 1 base, and 27 bases lay in between. Germline V gives CDR1 KGHSH, CDR2 LQKENI. CDR3 length: 19 residues. The CDR3 region is CASYQVEGTSQTGTDTQYF. The CDR3 bases are TGTGCCAGCTACCAAGTCGAGGGGACCAGTCAAACGGGCACAGATACGCAGTATTTT.

This chain uses TRBV9 with TRBJ2-5; TRBD1 agrees at 7 bases. Trimming removed 0 bases from V and 7 bases from J; junction bases left unmatched: 6. The CDR3 has 14 amino acids. CDR1 is SGDLS, CDR2 YYNGEE, per germline. The CDR3 region is CASSVGGTDGTQYF. CDR3 bases: TGTGCCAGCAGCGTAGGGGGGACAGACGGGACCCAGTACTTC.

This clone showed up just a few times. The CDR3 DNA sequence: TGTGCCACCAGCAGACTAGCGGGAGGAGTAGGAGATACGCAGTATTTT. Encoded protein: CATSRLAGGVGDTQYF. The chain has TRBV15 and TRBJ2-3; 11 bases align to TRBD2. This CDR3 has 16 amino acids. Looked up from germline, CDR1 is LNHNV and CDR2 is YYDKDF (reference sequence). V lost 2 bases, J lost 5 bases, and 6 bases stayed unmatched.

The chain combines TRBV4-1 with TRBJ2-3; 15 nucleotides match TRBD2. The germline V gene has CDR1 MGHRA and CDR2 YSYEKL. The CDR3 has 18 amino acids. The J segment lost 7 bases and the V segment lost 2 bases, leaving 10 bases of the junction unmatched. As DNA, the CDR3 is TGCGCCAGCAGCCAACCGTCCGGACTAGCGGGAGGGCCAAATACGCAGTATTTT. It yields the protein CASSQPSGLAGGPNTQYF.

The chain couples TRBV7-9 to TRBJ2-5; no clear D. Between the trimmed V and J ends, which lost 4 bases and 5 bases, there was a span of 14 bases. Germline CDR1 reads SEHNR; CDR2 reads FQNEAQ (reference sequence). This CDR3 is built from 14 residues. This CDR3 reads CASSSQSGRETQYF. For the CDR3, the DNA is TGTGCCAGCAGCTCGCAGTCCGGGCGGGAGACCCAGTACTTC.

This clone was counted between two and nine times. The CDR3 region is CASSQGLNEQFF. The CDR3, as DNA: TGTGCCAGCAGCCAAGGATTGAATGAGCAGTTCTTC. The chain carries TRBV14 and TRBJ2-1; D is uncertain. The CDR3 is made up of 12 amino acids. V lost 1 base and J lost 7, with 5 bases in between. Germline loops: CDR1 SGHDN, CDR2 FVKESK.

The gene calls are TRBV29-1 and TRBJ2-2, with D possibly matching TRBD2 (7 bases). This CDR3 is 14 amino acids long. Trimming took 4 bases from V and 4 from J, leaving 13 bases between them. Germline values: CDR1 SQVTM, CDR2 ANQGSEA. The CDR3 DNA reads as TGCAGCGTTGTGGAGGGGGGGACCACCGGGGAGCTGTTTTTT. Its translation: CSVVEGGTTGELFF.

This clone was counted a few times. The rearrangement joins TRBV19 to TRBJ1-5; 10 bases fit TRBD1. The V gene end was trimmed by 4 bases and the J gene end by 0 bases; junction bases not matched to a gene: 0. Germline CDR1 reads LNHDA; CDR2 reads SQIVND (reference sequence). This CDR3 has 15 amino acids. The CDR3 coding sequence is TGTGCCAGTAGTAGGGACAGGGGTAGCAATCAGCCCCAGCATTTT. Protein product: CASSRDRGSNQPQHF.

The genes are TRBV7-9 and TRBJ2-1; 13 bases align to TRBD2. Germline V gene lookup returns CDR1 SEHNR and CDR2 FQNEAQ (reference sequence). Unmatched junction bases numbered 10, after V lost 6 bases and J lost 8 bases. CDR3 length: 16 amino acids. CDR3 in DNA: TGTGCCAGCAGTAGGACTAGCGGGAGTGGGATCGATGAGCAGTTCTTC. This sequence encodes CASSRTSGSGIDEQFF.

J is TRBJ2-7 and V is TRBV30; no definite D call. The CDR3 loop spans 13 amino acids. The germline V gene has CDR1 GTSNPN and CDR2 SVGIG (reference sequence). Trimming left V 2 bases short and J 7 bases short, with 15 bases between. This CDR3 reads CAWSKDGRKEQYF. In DNA, the CDR3 is TGTGCCTGGAGTAAGGACGGACGAAAGGAGCAGTACTTC.

V usage is TRBV29-1 and J usage is TRBJ2-1; tentatively, D is TRBD2 (6 bases). Germline CDR1 is SQVTM and CDR2 is ANQGSEA. V was clipped by 3 bases and J by 9 bases, with 15 bases between them. This CDR3 comprises 13 residues. The CDR3 loop is CSVEEGLRGEQFF. In DNA, the CDR3 is TGCAGCGTTGAGGAGGGGTTGAGAGGTGAGCAGTTCTTC.

The chain joins TRBV7-9 to TRBJ2-3; D may be TRBD2 (5 bases). The CDR3 sequence is 12 residues long. Germline V gene sequence: CDR1 SEHNR, CDR2 FQNEAQ (reference sequence). The ends were cut back, 5 bases at V and 7 bases at J, with 10 bases in the middle. The CDR3 DNA sequence: TGTGCCAGCAGCCCGGGAAGAAATACGCAGTATTTT. This translates into CASSPGRNTQYF.

Only a few counts were recorded for this clone. The rearrangement joins TRBV29-1 to TRBJ1-2, with D possibly being TRBD1 (5 bases). This CDR3 has 12 residues. The V end was cut by 2 bases, the J end by 4 bases, with 8 bases between. Germline CDR1 is SQVTM and CDR2 is ANQGSEA. CDR3 nucleotide sequence: TGCAGCGTTGAATGGGGACTCTATGGCTACACCTTC. Protein sequence: CSVEWGLYGYTF.